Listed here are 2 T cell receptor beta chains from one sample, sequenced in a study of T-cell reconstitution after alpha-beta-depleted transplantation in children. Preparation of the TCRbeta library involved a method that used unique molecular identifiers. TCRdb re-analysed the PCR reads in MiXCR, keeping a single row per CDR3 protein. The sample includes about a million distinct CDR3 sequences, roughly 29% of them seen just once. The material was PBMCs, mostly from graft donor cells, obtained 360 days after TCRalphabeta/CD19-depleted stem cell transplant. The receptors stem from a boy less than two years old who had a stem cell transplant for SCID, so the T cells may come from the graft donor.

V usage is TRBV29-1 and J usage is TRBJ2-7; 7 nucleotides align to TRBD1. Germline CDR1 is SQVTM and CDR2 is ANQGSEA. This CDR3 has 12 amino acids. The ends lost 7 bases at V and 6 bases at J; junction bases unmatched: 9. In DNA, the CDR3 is TGCAGCGCAGAGGGGGCGGAAAGCGAGCAGTACTTC. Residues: CSAEGAESEQYF.

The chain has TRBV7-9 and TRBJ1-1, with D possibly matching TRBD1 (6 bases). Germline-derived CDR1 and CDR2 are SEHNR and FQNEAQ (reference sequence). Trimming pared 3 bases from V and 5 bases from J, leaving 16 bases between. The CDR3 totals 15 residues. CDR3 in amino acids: CASSFGTGRKTEAFF. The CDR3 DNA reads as TGTGCCAGCAGCTTCGGTACAGGGAGGAAAACTGAAGCTTTCTTT.